The TCR beta chain under discussion was sequenced for a study of monozygotic twins with inflammatory bowel disease. One entry per CDR3 protein, without DNA, is what TCRdb gives after re-calling the 5' RACE reads. The sample's table shows fewer than 350,000 distinct CDR3 sequences. The length of the CDR3 is 14 residues. Germline values: CDR1 SGHRS, CDR2 YFSETQ. This TCR was sampled from a human donor with ulcerative colitis or Crohn's disease, or a healthy co-twin of an affected twin (not recorded which). The sequenced material came from blood. The rearrangement joins TRBV5-1 to TRBJ2-7; the D gene TCRdb calls, TRBD1, cannot be checked with no DNA. CDR3 amino acids: CASSRGPTADEQYF. Full variable domain (rest looked up from reference TRBV5-1 and TRBJ2-7): KAGVTQTPRYLIKTRGQQVTLSCSPISGHRSVSWYQQTPGQGLQFLFEYFSETQRNKGNFPGRFSGRQFSNSRSEMNVSTLELGDSALYLCASSRGPTADEQYFGPGTRLTVT.